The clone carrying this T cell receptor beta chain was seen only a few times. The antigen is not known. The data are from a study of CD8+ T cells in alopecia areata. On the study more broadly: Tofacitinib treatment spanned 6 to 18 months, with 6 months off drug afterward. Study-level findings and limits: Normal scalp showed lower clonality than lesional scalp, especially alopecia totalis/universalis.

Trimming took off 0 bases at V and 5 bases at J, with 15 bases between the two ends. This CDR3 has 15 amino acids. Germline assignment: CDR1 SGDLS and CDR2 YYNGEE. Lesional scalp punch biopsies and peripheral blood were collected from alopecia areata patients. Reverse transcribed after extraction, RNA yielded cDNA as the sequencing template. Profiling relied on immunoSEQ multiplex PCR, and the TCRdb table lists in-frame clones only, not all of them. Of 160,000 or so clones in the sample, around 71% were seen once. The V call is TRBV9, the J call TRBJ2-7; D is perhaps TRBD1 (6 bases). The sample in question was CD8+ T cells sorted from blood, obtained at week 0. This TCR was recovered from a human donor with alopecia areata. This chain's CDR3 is CASSVALGGRDEQYF. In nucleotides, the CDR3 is TGTGCCAGCAGCGTAGCCCTAGGGGGTAGGGACGAGCAGTACTTC.